These 14 T cell receptor beta chains were all obtained from the same sample, sequenced in a study of blood T cells in healthy people across ages (dated by TCRdb to between 2015 and 2017). The method behind the library was 5' RACE. For sequencing, an Illumina HiSeq 2500 was employed. A second PCR of about 7 to 12 cycles was run with a J-beta primer mix and a sample-barcoded 5' primer. The raw public data were reprocessed by TCRdb itself: fastp quality trimming at Q25, MiXCR clonotype calling, in-frame beta chains only. Rows merge per CDR3 protein into single entries with the most common DNA and genes. The sample table records roughly 1.7 million distinct CDR3 sequences; roughly 32% of these occur just once. Around 11% of the sample is taken by the ten largest. Sequenced input: blood. These receptor sequences come from a woman aged 25 to 39 in good health.

A note on this clonotype: Germline and junction disagree at one end, which may indicate a read error. The genes are TRBV20-1 and TRBJ2-1; 7 nucleotides align to TRBD1. The V gene's germline CDR1 is DFQATT and CDR2 SNEGSKA (reference sequence). The CDR3 has 13 residues. DNA of the CDR3: TGCAGTGCTGAGGGGGCGACCTACAATGAGCGGTTCTTC. Its protein product is CSAEGATYNERFF.

The CDR3 spells CSAAGTGSLEAFF. The CDR3 DNA reads as TGCAGTGCGGCCGGGACAGGGTCGCTTGAAGCTTTCTTT. The V call is TRBV20-1, the J call TRBJ1-1; 9 bases fit TRBD1. Germline loops: CDR1 DFQATT, CDR2 SNEGSKA (reference sequence). J was trimmed by 7 bases and V by 6 bases; bases with no gene match: 9. This CDR3 region has 13 residues.

This chain connects TRBV20-1 to TRBJ2-5; D is possibly TRBD2 (5 bases). Trimming shortened V by 3 bases and J by 13 bases, and 21 bases separated the two germline ends. CDR1 and CDR2 from the germline V gene are DFQATT and SNEGSKA (reference sequence). This CDR3 has 13 amino acids. As DNA, the CDR3 is TGCAGTGCTAGCGTGGGAGTGAGAGACGAGCGGTACTTC. It translates to CSASVGVRDERYF.

This clonotype appeared a few times. The rearrangement uses TRBV24-1 and TRBJ2-1; TRBD2 is a possible D gene (5 bases). The germline gives CDR1 KGHDR, CDR2 SFDVKD. Trimming removed 3 bases from V and 6 bases from J, with 14 bases in between. The CDR3 contains 15 residues. The CDR3 nucleotides are TGTGCCACCAGTGATCTGCCGACGGGAATCAATGAGCAGTTCTTC. Its translation is CATSDLPTGINEQFF.

The chain carries TRBV6-5 and TRBJ2-2; D tentatively fits TRBD1 or TRBD2 (5 bases each). The length of the CDR3 is 16 residues. Germline CDR1 MNHEY, CDR2 SVGAGI. With 0 bases removed from V and 1 base from J, the gap between germline ends came to 9 bases. DNA of the CDR3: TGTGCCAGCAGTTACTCGTGGGACGTGAACACCGGGGAGCTGTTTTTT. Translated, it gives CASSYSWDVNTGELFF.

The V call is TRBV7-9, the J call TRBJ2-3; 7 bases agree with TRBD1. In germline, CDR1 is SEHNR, CDR2 FQNEAQ (reference sequence). CDR3 length: 12 amino acids. The junction had 5 bases not matched to a gene; V was cut back by 5 bases and J by 9 bases. The CDR3 DNA follows: TGTGCCAGCAGCAGACAGGGTAACACGCAGTATTTT. It translates to CASSRQGNTQYF.

This chain links TRBV10-3 with TRBJ2-1; either TRBD1 or TRBD2 may supply D (5 bases each). V was shortened by 11 bases and J by 0 bases, with 17 bases between the two germline ends. The CDR3 length is 15 residues. Germline loops: CDR1 ENHRY, CDR2 SYGVKD. The CDR3, as DNA: TGTGCCTCCCACACCTGGGACGGCTCCTACAATGAGCAGTTCTTC. Translating gives CASHTWDGSYNEQFF.

This clonotype was observed at least ten times. The chain recombines TRBV29-1 with TRBJ2-1, with D possibly called TRBD1 or TRBD2 (5 bases each). Germline loops: CDR1 SQVTM, CDR2 ANQGSEA. Trimming shortened V by 5 bases and J by 1 base, and 15 bases separated the two germline ends. This CDR3 comprises 15 residues. The CDR3 DNA is TGCAGCGTTCGAGGGGACGCGGAGTCCTACAATGAGCAGTTCTTC. Its protein product is CSVRGDAESYNEQFF.

J is TRBJ2-7 and V is TRBV28; possibly TRBD1 or TRBD2 for D (5 bases each). Germline lookup yields CDR1 MDHEN and CDR2 SYDVKM. The CDR3 spans 13 residues. The V end was cut by 6 bases, the J end by 7 bases, with 16 bases between. Here the CDR3 DNA reads TGTGCCAGCAGCCTGGAATCGGGGCGGGAGCAGTACTTC. This translates into CASSLESGREQYF. The whole variable domain, remainder taken from reference TRBV28 and TRBJ2-7, is DVKVTQSSRYLVKRTGEKVFLECVQDMDHENMFWYRQDPGLGLRLIYFSYDVKMKEKGDIPEGYSVSREKKERFSLILESASTNQTSMYLCASSLESGREQYFGPGTRLTVT.

The sample holds many counts of this clonotype. This rearrangement joins TRBV4-1 to TRBJ2-1, with no clear D. This CDR3 contains 13 residues. The ends were cut back, 0 bases at V and 8 bases at J, with 8 bases in the middle. CDR1 is MGHRA and CDR2 is YSYEKL in the germline V gene. The CDR3 loop is CASSQDMGDEQFF. CDR3 bases: TGCGCCAGCAGCCAAGATATGGGTGATGAGCAGTTCTTC.

This clonotype has a handful of counts. CDR3 nucleotides: TGTGCCAATGGCGCGGCACACCAAGAGACCCAGTACTTC. It is translated as CANGAAHQETQYF. The rearrangement joins TRBV10-3 to TRBJ2-5; D not certain. Germline V gene sequence: CDR1 ENHRY, CDR2 SYGVKD. The CDR3 extends over 13 amino acids. Trimming left V 10 bases short and J 0 bases short, with 12 bases between.

V gene TRBV5-1 combines with J gene TRBJ2-3; D is ambiguous. There are 14 residues in the CDR3. CDR1 is SGHRS and CDR2 is YFSETQ in the germline V gene. The V end lost 0 bases, the J end lost 4 bases, and 9 bases lay between the germline ends. The CDR3 protein is CASSLVPDADTQYF. In DNA form, the CDR3 reads TGCGCCAGCAGCTTGGTTCCTGACGCAGATACGCAGTATTTT.

A few counts support this clonotype. V usage is TRBV5-1 and J usage is TRBJ2-1, with 10 bases fitting TRBD2. The germline gives CDR1 SGHRS, CDR2 YFSETQ. The CDR3 is 14 residues long. The ends lost 7 bases at V and 0 bases at J; junction bases unmatched: 1. The DNA of the CDR3 is TGCGCCAGCCTAGCGGGAGACTCCTACAATGAGCAGTTCTTC. This encodes CASLAGDSYNEQFF.

This clonotype was detected once. A junction end diverges from the germline sequence, so it may reflect a read error. The chain carries TRBV4-1 and TRBJ2-7; D is ambiguous. Germline V gene sequence: CDR1 MGHRA, CDR2 YSYEKL. The CDR3 length is 14 residues. This CDR3 is CVSSPATGPDEQYF. The CDR3 DNA follows: TGCGTCAGCAGCCCCGCGACGGGTCCCGACGAGCAGTACTTC.